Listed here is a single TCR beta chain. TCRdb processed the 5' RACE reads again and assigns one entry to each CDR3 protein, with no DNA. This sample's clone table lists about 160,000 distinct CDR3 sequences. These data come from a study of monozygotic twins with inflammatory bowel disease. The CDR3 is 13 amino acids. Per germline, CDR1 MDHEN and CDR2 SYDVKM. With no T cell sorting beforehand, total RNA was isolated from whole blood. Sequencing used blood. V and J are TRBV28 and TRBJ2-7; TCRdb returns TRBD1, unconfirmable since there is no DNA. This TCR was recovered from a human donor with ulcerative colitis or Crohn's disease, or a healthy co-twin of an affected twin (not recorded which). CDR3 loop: CASSLNRGWEQYF.